This T cell receptor (beta chain) was recorded in a study of T cell responses to AZD1222 COVID-19 vaccine. Points from the study as a whole: Breadth and depth of Spike-specific TCRs rose after two AZD1222 doses. Regions 160-218 and 743-854 dominated among vaccine-associated CD4 TCRs spanning spike. Nearly half of spike-specific TCRs reportedly target variant regions that are unmutated in the B.1.351 and B.1.1.7 variants. Donors in the cohort were predominantly white British and more often female, and clonal diversity was possibly underestimated.

Concerning this clone: The antigen is unknown.

The CDR3 runs 14 residues. V lost 4 bases to trimming and J lost 1 base, with 10 bases between them. CDR1 and CDR2 (germline): SGHVS, FNYEAQ. Sequenced by immunoSEQ multiplex PCR; TCRdb stores in-frame clones only, minus some. The table has around 150,000 clones, more than 85% seen once. Sequenced here: peripheral blood, sampled 28 days after the second AZD1222 dose. This receptor was obtained from an adult who received the AZD1222 COVID-19 vaccine. The J gene is TRBJ2-5, the V gene TRBV7-6, with D unclear. The CDR3 nucleotides are TGTGCCAGCAGCTCCCGCCAAATCCAAGAGACCCAGTACTTC. Encoded protein: CASSSRQIQETQYF.